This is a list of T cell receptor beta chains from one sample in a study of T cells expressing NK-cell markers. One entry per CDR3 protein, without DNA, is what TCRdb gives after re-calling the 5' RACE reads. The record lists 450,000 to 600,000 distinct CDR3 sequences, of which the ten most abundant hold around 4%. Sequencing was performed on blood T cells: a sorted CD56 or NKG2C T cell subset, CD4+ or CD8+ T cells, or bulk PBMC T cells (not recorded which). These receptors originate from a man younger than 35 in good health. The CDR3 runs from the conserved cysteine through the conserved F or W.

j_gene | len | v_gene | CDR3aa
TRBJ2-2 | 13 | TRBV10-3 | CAITGDLGGELFF
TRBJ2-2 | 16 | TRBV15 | CATSSAEGQGSGELFF
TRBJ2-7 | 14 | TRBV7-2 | CASSPPGLVYEQYF
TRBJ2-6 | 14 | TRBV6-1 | CASGTSAGANVLTF
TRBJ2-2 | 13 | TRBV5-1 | CASRWTHTGELFF
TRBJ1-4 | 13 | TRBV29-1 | CSVSRGLDEKLFF
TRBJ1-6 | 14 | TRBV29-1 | CSAKTGGGNSPLHF
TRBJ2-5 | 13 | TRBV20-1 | CSASWAGKETQYF
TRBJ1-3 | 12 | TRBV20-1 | CSARDWADTIYF
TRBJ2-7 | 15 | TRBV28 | CASTLSGQGLREQYF
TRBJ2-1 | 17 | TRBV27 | CASSKLGLSGSYNEQFF
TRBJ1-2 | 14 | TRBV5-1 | CASSLVQGTDGYTF
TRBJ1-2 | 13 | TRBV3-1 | CASSQDRRNGYTF
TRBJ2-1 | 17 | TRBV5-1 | CASSGTSGFFAYNEQFF
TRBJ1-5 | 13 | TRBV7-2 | CASQGVGEGPQHF
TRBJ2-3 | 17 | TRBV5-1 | CASSVRGPGGSTDTQYF
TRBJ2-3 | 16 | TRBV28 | CASFSSGRAMADTQYF
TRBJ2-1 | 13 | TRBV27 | CASRGQGKNEQFF
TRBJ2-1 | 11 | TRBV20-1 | CSARKGGEQFF
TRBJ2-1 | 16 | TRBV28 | CASSPPGAGAHNEQFF
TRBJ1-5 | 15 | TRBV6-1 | CASSGRTGGDQPQHF
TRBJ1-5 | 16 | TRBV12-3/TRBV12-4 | CASSFFSTGSNQPQHF
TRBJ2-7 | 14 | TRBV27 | CASSLTPAGDEQYF
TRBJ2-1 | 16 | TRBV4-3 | CASSPRDRGPGNEQFF
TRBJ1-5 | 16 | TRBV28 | CASSLRARPVVPPQHF
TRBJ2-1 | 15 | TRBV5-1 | CASSLTQGRRDEQFF
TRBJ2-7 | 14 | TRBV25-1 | CASSDPPDSYEQYF
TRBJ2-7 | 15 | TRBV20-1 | CSARTFAGGGYEQYF
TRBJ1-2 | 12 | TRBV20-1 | CSASQGALGYTF
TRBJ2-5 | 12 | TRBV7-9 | CATLTGGETQYF
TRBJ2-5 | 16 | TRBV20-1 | CSARVGQGGYQETQYF
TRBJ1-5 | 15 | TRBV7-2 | CASSLSSGEYQPQHF